The 25 T cell receptor beta chains below all came from one sample that was sequenced in a study of T-cell memory formation after mild COVID-19. One entry per CDR3 protein, called by TCRdb with MiXCR from the 5' RACE reads. The sample holds about 340,000 distinct CDR3 sequences, around 15% seen once. The sequenced sample was PBMCs or a T cell subset sorted from them (not recorded which). These receptors all stem from a man between 18 and 29 years old who had mild COVID-19 (a few samples of this study predate the infection). Cell type and time point are not known.

This clonotype occurred many times. The chain combines TRBV3-1 with TRBJ1-5; D is ambiguous. The CDR3 spans 12 residues. The germline V gene has CDR1 LGHDT and CDR2 YNNKEL (reference sequence). Trimming cost V 2 bases and J 1 base, with 0 bases left between them. The CDR3 spells CASSQSNQPQHF. The CDR3 nucleotides read TGTGCCAGCAGCCAAAGCAATCAGCCCCAGCATTTT.

This clonotype was observed at least ten times. V usage is TRBV4-3 and J usage is TRBJ2-7; 8 bases are a match to TRBD2. The CDR3 covers 16 residues. The V gene's germline CDR1 is LGHNA and CDR2 YSLEER. Trimming removed 0 bases from V and 2 bases from J; junction bases left unmatched: 6. This chain's CDR3 is CASSQEVSGGTYEQYF. In nucleotides, the CDR3 is TGCGCCAGCAGCCAAGAAGTCAGCGGGGGAACCTACGAGCAGTACTTC.

This clonotype came up a few times. This chain links TRBV12-3 or TRBV12-4 with TRBJ1-4; no reliable D call. The germline V and J ends were trimmed by 3 bases and 7 bases, with 9 bases remaining between them. This CDR3 comprises 13 residues. The CDR3: CASSFLRGEKLFF. Written as DNA, the CDR3 is TGTGCCAGCAGTTTCCTTCGTGGTGAAAAACTGTTTTTT.

V and J are TRBV2 and TRBJ2-4; D not resolved. Germline CDR1 reads SNHLY; CDR2 reads FYNNEI. The CDR3 length is 16 residues. V was clipped by 6 bases and J by 2 bases, with 17 bases between them. The CDR3 DNA is TGTGCCAGCAGAGACGGACGAGGCTGGACCAAAAACATTCAGTACTTC. Translation gives CASRDGRGWTKNIQYF.

This clonotype was seen repeatedly, ten times or more. The chain uses TRBV5-1 and TRBJ2-5, with no clear D. V was cut by 0 bases and J by 3 bases, with 9 bases left in between. Looked up from germline, CDR1 is SGHRS and CDR2 is YFSETQ. The CDR3 is 14 amino acids. CDR3: CASSLGPPKETQYF. CDR3 bases: TGCGCCAGCAGCTTGGGACCCCCCAAAGAGACCCAGTACTTC. The variable domain in full, with the rest retrieved from reference TRBV5-1 and TRBJ2-5, is KAGVTQTPRYLIKTRGQQVTLSCSPISGHRSVSWYQQTPGQGLQFLFEYFSETQRNKGNFPGRFSGRQFSNSRSEMNVSTLELGDSALYLCASSLGPPKETQYFGPGTRLLVL.

This chain connects TRBV12-3 or TRBV12-4 to TRBJ2-3; 12 bases fit TRBD2. V gave up 5 bases and J gave up 9 bases; unmatched junction bases: 9. CDR3 length: 15 residues. The CDR3 reads CASSRTSGAQGTQYF. CDR3 bases: TGTGCCAGCAGTCGGACTAGCGGGGCTCAGGGCACGCAGTATTTT.

This clonotype was seen more than once but under ten times. V is TRBV11-2 and J is TRBJ2-2; TRBD1 aligns across 7 bases. CDR1 is SGHAT, CDR2 FQNNGV, per germline. The CDR3 consists of 14 residues. J gave up 7 bases and V 6 bases, and 8 bases lay outside the gene matches. CDR3 in DNA: TGTGCCAGCAGACAATCAGGGGGAATCGGGGAGCTGTTTTTT. This sequence encodes CASRQSGGIGELFF.

In this sample, this clonotype turned up a few times. The V gene is TRBV5-1, the J gene TRBJ2-2; no firm D call. V dropped 4 bases and J dropped 3 bases, with 16 bases sitting between them. Germline V gene lookup returns CDR1 SGHRS and CDR2 YFSETQ. This CDR3 has 16 residues. CDR3 coding DNA: TGCGCCAGCAGCGCCGTCACGGGTTTCGACACCGGGGAGCTGTTTTTT. It specifies CASSAVTGFDTGELFF.

The table lists this clonotype with a few counts. V gene TRBV20-1 combines with J gene TRBJ1-1; D is uncertain. The V gene lost 1 base and the J gene lost 1 base, with 10 bases spanning the gap. This CDR3 is 14 amino acids long. The germline V gene encodes CDR1 DFQATT and CDR2 SNEGSKA (reference sequence). The CDR3 loop reads CSARVLGRNTEAFF. The CDR3 DNA is TGCAGTGCTAGAGTATTAGGTCGGAACACTGAAGCTTTCTTT.

This clonotype was seen at least ten times. This chain's CDR3 is CASSLGTGGNSPLHF. Here the CDR3 DNA reads TGTGCCAGCAGTCTTGGGACAGGGGGTAATTCACCCCTCCACTTT. This chain uses TRBV12-3 or TRBV12-4 with TRBJ1-6; 11 nucleotides match TRBD1. V lost 5 bases and J lost 6; bases outside the gene matches: 3. The CDR3 loop spans 15 amino acids.

This clonotype was found a few times. The J gene is TRBJ1-1, the V gene TRBV12-3 or TRBV12-4; 8 nucleotides line up with TRBD1. With V trimmed by 3 bases and J by 5 bases, 5 bases remained unmatched. This CDR3 region has 14 residues. In nucleotides, the CDR3 is TGTGCCAGCAGTTTTAGGGACAGGAGGACTGAAGCTTTCTTT. This translates into CASSFRDRRTEAFF.

The chain is built from TRBV28 and TRBJ1-6; D is ambiguous. CDR1 and CDR2 (germline): MDHEN, SYDVKM. V shed 6 bases and J shed 11 bases, with 17 bases lying between them. This CDR3 has 14 residues. The CDR3 bases are TGTGCCAGCAGCACCACTGGGTTGAGGACACCCCTCCACTTT. Translating it yields CASSTTGLRTPLHF.

This clonotype was recorded a few times. V and J are TRBV10-3 and TRBJ1-6; D is possibly TRBD1 (5 bases). Germline CDR1 and CDR2: ENHRY and SYGVKD. V gave up 1 base and J gave up 7 bases, with 8 bases separating them. The CDR3 has 14 amino acids. CDR3 protein: CAISELGENSPLHF. CDR3 bases: TGTGCCATCAGTGAGTTAGGGGAGAATTCACCCCTCCACTTT.

The chain is built from TRBV12-3 or TRBV12-4 and TRBJ1-6, with D hard to call. The CDR3 spans 14 residues. Trimming removed 7 bases from V and 11 bases from J, with 18 bases in between. This CDR3 reads CASTLLFGETPLHF. Here the CDR3 DNA reads TGTGCCAGCACCCTTCTCTTCGGGGAAACACCCCTCCACTTT.

The table lists this clonotype with a few counts. V gene TRBV5-1 combines with J gene TRBJ1-1; maybe TRBD1 (6 bases). Trimming took 4 bases from V and 7 from J, leaving 14 bases between them. This CDR3 contains 13 residues. Germline V gives CDR1 SGHRS, CDR2 YFSETQ. The CDR3 region has the DNA TGCGCCAGCAGCCAGCAGGGGATTAATGAAGCTTTCTTT. This encodes CASSQQGINEAFF.

This clonotype appeared a few times. The chain combines TRBV6-1 with TRBJ2-5, with D perhaps matching TRBD2 (6 bases). Trimming cost V 6 bases and J 4 bases, with 12 bases left between them. The germline V gene has CDR1 MNHNS and CDR2 SASEGT. The CDR3 spans 13 residues. CDR3 loop: CASRWEAGETQYF. CDR3 in DNA: TGTGCCAGCAGGTGGGAGGCGGGAGAGACCCAGTACTTC.

This clonotype was detected only a few times. The rearrangement joins TRBV15 to TRBJ2-3; D is unresolved. The CDR3 sequence is 14 residues long. The germline V gene has CDR1 LNHNV and CDR2 YYDKDF (reference sequence). The V end lost 3 bases, the J end lost 5 bases, and 12 bases lay between the germline ends. This CDR3 is CATSSVRVRDTQYF. CDR3 coding DNA: TGTGCCACCAGCAGTGTTCGGGTTAGAGATACGCAGTATTTT.

This clonotype was counted only a few times. The chain recombines TRBV7-2 with TRBJ1-1; 9 nucleotides agree with TRBD1. The CDR3 loop spans 16 amino acids. V shed 6 bases and J 6 bases; nucleotides not matched to a gene: 14. The germline CDR1 and CDR2 sequences are SGHTA and FQGNSA. The DNA of the CDR3 is TGTGCCAGCAGAGTCCTGTTCGGGACAGGGATCTCTGAAGCTTTCTTT. Translated: CASRVLFGTGISEAFF.

The chain carries TRBV11-2 and TRBJ1-3; TRBD1 is a possible D gene (6 bases). The V gene's germline CDR1 is SGHAT and CDR2 FQNNGV. The V gene lost 6 bases and the J gene lost 9 bases, with 18 bases spanning the gap. The CDR3 contains 14 residues. The CDR3 nucleotides are TGTGCCAGCAGTAGCCAGGGGCCTGTGGGCACCATATATTTT. Residues: CASSSQGPVGTIYF. Using reference TRBV11-2 and TRBJ1-3 for the parts outside the CDR3, the full variable domain is EAGVAQSPRYKIIEKRQSVAFWCNPISGHATLYWYQQILGQGPKLLIQFQNNGVVDDSQLPKDRFSAERLKGVDSTLKIQPAKLEDSAVYLCASSSQGPVGTIYFGEGSWLTVV.

Note on this clonotype: This may stem from a read error, because a much larger clone lies one nucleotide away. The chain has TRBV6-5 and TRBJ2-6; a possible D gene is TRBD1 (5 bases). Trimming removed 6 bases at V and 0 bases at J, with 9 bases between. The CDR3 is 15 residues long. Germline values: CDR1 MNHEY, CDR2 SVGAGI. CDR3 sequence reads: CASRPQGSGANVLTF. Here the CDR3 DNA reads TGTGCCAGCAGGCCTCAGGGCTCTGGGGCCAACGTCCTGACTTTC.

This clonotype was counted a few times. This chain connects TRBV4-2 to TRBJ2-1; TRBD2 aligns across 10 bases. This CDR3 comprises 17 residues. In germline, CDR1 is LGHNA, CDR2 YNFKEQ. The V segment lost 1 base and the J segment 4 bases; nucleotides outside the gene matches: 7. Here the CDR3 reads CASSQGLAGRGYNEQFF. Written as DNA, the CDR3 is TGTGCCAGCAGCCAAGGACTAGCGGGCCGCGGGTACAATGAGCAGTTCTTC.

This clonotype was observed a handful of times. The junction departs from the called germline gene at one end, perhaps through a read error. The chain carries TRBV2 and TRBJ2-1, with TRBD2 matching 7 bases. Germline CDR1 SNHLY, CDR2 FYNNEI. The CDR3 covers 16 residues. The CDR3: CASIENSGSGGNEQFF. CDR3 bases: TGTGCCAGCATTGAAAATAGCGGGTCGGGCGGCAATGAGCAGTTCTTC.

The chain recombines TRBV6-1 with TRBJ2-5; D perhaps matches TRBD2 (6 bases). This CDR3 is 12 amino acids long. V dropped 7 bases and J dropped 5 bases, with 11 bases sitting between them. CDR1 MNHNS and CDR2 SASEGT come from the germline V gene. CDR3 residues: CASTTSLETQYF. In DNA, the CDR3 is TGTGCCAGCACCACTAGCTTGGAGACCCAGTACTTC.

J is TRBJ2-1 and V is TRBV7-6, with D possibly matching TRBD2 (5 bases). CDR1 SGHVS and CDR2 FNYEAQ come from the germline V gene. Trimming pared 2 bases from V and 4 bases from J, leaving 15 bases between. The CDR3 covers 16 residues. In DNA form, the CDR3 reads TGTGCCAGCAGCTTAAGAGGCGCCGCGGGTTACAATGAGCAGTTCTTC. Protein sequence: CASSLRGAAGYNEQFF. The whole variable domain, filled in from reference TRBV7-6 and TRBJ2-1, reads GAGVSQSPRYKVTKRGQDVALRCDPISGHVSLYWYRQALGQGPEFLTYFNYEAQQDKSGLPNDRFSAERPEGSISTLTIQRTEQRDSAMYRCASSLRGAAGYNEQFFGPGTRLTVL.

This clonotype was counted a few times. DNA of the CDR3: TGTGCCAGTAGTATGCAGGGCTTCCACTATGGCTACACCTTC. Its translation is CASSMQGFHYGYTF. V usage is TRBV19 and J usage is TRBJ1-2; possibly TRBD1 for D (5 bases). V lost 3 bases to trimming and J lost 3 bases, with 11 bases between them. Germline V lookup: CDR1 LNHDA, CDR2 SQIVND (reference sequence). The CDR3 totals 14 residues.